The T cell receptor (beta chain) described here comes from a study of early T cells in non-severe SARS-CoV-2 infection. The CDR3 totals 15 residues. Germline V gives CDR1 LGHNA, CDR2 YSLEER. The germline V and J ends were trimmed by 2 bases and 6 bases, with 13 bases remaining between them. Notes on this clonotype: The antigen is unknown.

Study-wide findings and caveats: VDJdb matching skewed toward anti-spike CD8 responses, missing private and CD4 specificities.

Tagging with unique molecular identifiers was applied to individual cDNA molecules. TCRdb itself ran the 5' RACE reads through MiXCR, one entry per CDR3 protein. The sample has roughly 75,000 distinct CDR3 sequences, around 11% seen once; the top ten hold approximately 4.5%. V is TRBV4-3 and J is TRBJ2-2; D may be TRBD2 (6 bases). This sequence was found in an adult who was a healthcare worker with PCR-confirmed SARS-CoV-2 infection or an uninfected control (not recorded which). Material for sequencing was whole blood. CDR3: CASSQIRLVAGELFF. For the CDR3, the DNA is TGCGCCAGCAGCCAAATTCGACTAGTAGCCGGGGAGCTGTTTTTT.